The source of this TCR beta chain is a study of cytotoxic CD8 clonotypes in ibrutinib-treated CLL (dated by TCRdb to about 2021). Study-wide context: The cohort included about 15 treatment-naive and about a dozen relapsed/refractory patients; roughly 17 were IGHV unmutated. Partial responses were observed in about 25 patients and complete responses in 2; after a median follow-up of around 68 months, remission was maintained in 15 or so patients and progression was observed in roughly 12. Response samples were taken after a median of roughly 12 months on treatment, ranging from roughly 6 to 36 months. Samples averaged approximately 260,000 productive templates and just under 95,000 productive rearrangements. Of the approximately 86 participants in the trial, about 26 had longitudinal samples available. Cryopreserved peripheral blood mononuclear cells were obtained prior to treatment, at the time of response, and at either disease progression or sustained remission. Every remission and progressive disease sample was obtained while ibrutinib was still being received by the patients.

Comments on this clone: This receptor's antigen is unknown. It has no much larger one-base neighbor in the sample; base qualities were not kept.

This specimen's time point label, per the study, means: approximately twelve months on ibrutinib. For TCR beta library preparation, about 2 micrograms of genomic DNA were extracted from the cryopreserved PBMCs. High-throughput TCR beta sequencing was performed on longitudinal blood samples from CLL patients receiving ibrutinib monotherapy. The patients took part in an open-label, single-center phase 2 trial of ibrutinib monotherapy. Points the paper makes about the study in general: Clonality rose at ibrutinib response, remained stable during sustained remission, and dropped back toward baseline at progression. Sustained-remission and progressing patients did not have matched sampling times, and lymph node repertoires were not examined. Public clonotypes were found to be uncommon and were observed to contract or remain stable during treatment; the increase in clonality was shown to reflect expansion of private clonotypes at ibrutinib response. At baseline, clonality was higher than in age-matched healthy donors and showed a strong correlation with circulating CD8+ T-cell counts.

V gives up 0 bases and J gives up 2 bases, and the segment between their germline ends measures 11 bases. In the germline V gene, CDR1 corresponds to SGDLS and CDR2 to YYNGEE. From the cysteine through the phenylalanine, the CDR3 covers 15 amino acids. The only DNA kept is the CDR3, 45 bases in frame from the first base. On a MiSeq, deep resolution sequencing aimed for a depth between 1 in 1 million and 1 in 200,000 T cells, with each clonotype covered 10x on average. TCR beta libraries were generated with the immunoSEQ hsTCRB Kit. Concerning the study's data processing: The data were analyzed with ImmunoSEQ Analyzer and ImmunoSEQ Data Assistant, and V, D and J gene assignments followed IMGT definitions. Clonality, with values ranging from 0 to 1, was calculated as one minus the normalized Shannon entropy of productive rearrangement frequencies. Only overrepresented clonotypes making up at least 0.05% of the repertoire of each patient were included in the public clonotype analysis. Roughly 13 repertoires from age-matched healthy donors, obtained from immuneACCESS, served as clonality controls. TCRdb obtained this table from immuneACCESS and retained in-frame rearrangements with V and J assigned. These tables miss some clones; where compared with another copy, unresolved V genes account for less than half of the shortfall, and the remainder is unexplained. D and trimming were read from the DNA, whereas the V and J calls and clone size are those reported in that table. In this sample the table shows 200,000 to 250,000 clones, about three quarters of which occur a single time. Approximately 6.3% of the sample is taken by the ten largest.

The TCR comes from a human donor with chronic lymphocytic leukemia. This specimen was PBMCs, taken after 12 months of ibrutinib treatment. The rearranged segments are TRBV9 and TRBJ1-2; TRBD1 is a possible D gene, resting on 5 matching bases. The bases are TGTGCCAGCAGCGTAGGGGCGGGACGGAACTATGGCTACACCTTC. It is translated as CASSVGAGRNYGYTF.